Below, 32 T cell receptor beta chains from the same sample are listed, as sequenced in a study of cytomegalovirus exposure and HLA in healthy donors. The PCR was carried out with 60 Vbeta primers and 13 Jbeta primers. Profiling relied on immunoSEQ multiplex PCR, and the TCRdb table lists in-frame clones only, not all of them. The repertoire has roughly 99,000 clones, around 69% of them found once; the top ten carry roughly 2%. The sequencing input was PBMCs. All receptors derive from a man aged 18 to 29 in good health and CMV-seronegative.

This chain links TRBV29-1 with TRBJ2-3, with 7 nucleotides matching TRBD1. Germline V gene sequence: CDR1 SQVTM, CDR2 ANQGSEA. The CDR3 covers 14 residues. Trimming cost V 7 bases and J 4 bases; bases outside gene matches: 11. The CDR3 spells CSACRARGPDTQYF. The CDR3 DNA reads as TGCAGCGCTTGCAGGGCGAGGGGGCCAGATACGCAGTATTTT.

Here the CDR3 reads CASSLGRDRENEKLFF. The CDR3 coding sequence is TGTGCCAGCAGCTTGGGACGGGACAGGGAAAATGAAAAACTGTTTTTT. The chain joins TRBV5-8 to TRBJ1-4; 9 nucleotides line up with TRBD1. CDR1 SGHTS and CDR2 YDEGEE come from the germline V gene. The CDR3 length is 16 residues. The V and J ends lost 0 bases and 5 bases, in that order; junction bases with no gene match: 5.

This clone was observed a handful of times. The chain carries TRBV5-6 and TRBJ1-1; D gene uncertain. The V gene's germline CDR1 is SGHDT and CDR2 YYEEEE. This CDR3 has 13 residues. V lost 4 bases and J 1 base, leaving 8 bases between the germline ends. Here the CDR3 DNA reads TGTGCCAGCAGCCACGGGGAGAACACTGAAGCTTTCTTT. It codes for CASSHGENTEAFF.

The chain links TRBV11-3 to TRBJ2-2; D remains unclear. The CDR3 sequence is 14 residues long. Germline V gene lookup returns CDR1 SGHNT and CDR2 YENEEA. V was shortened by 2 bases and J by 7 bases, with 11 bases between the two germline ends. The CDR3 region has the DNA TGTGCCAGCAGCTTAAACCCTGTCGGCGGGGAGCTGTTTTTT. Encoded protein: CASSLNPVGGELFF. The full variable domain, its missing parts supplied by reference TRBV11-3 and TRBJ2-2, is EAGVVQSPRYKIIEKKQPVAFWCNPISGHNTLYWYLQNLGQGPELLIRYENEEAVDDSQLPKDRFSAERLKGVDSTLKIQPAELGDSAVYLCASSLNPVGGELFFGEGSRLTVL.

This chain links TRBV27 with TRBJ2-3; 9 nucleotides match TRBD1. After removal of 4 bases from V and 3 bases from J, the junction contained 2 bases not matched to a gene. The CDR3 has 14 amino acids. Per germline, CDR1 MNHEY and CDR2 SMNVEV (reference sequence). The CDR3 nucleotides are TGTGCCAGCAGTTCGGGACAGGGTACAGATACGCAGTATTTT. This sequence encodes CASSSGQGTDTQYF.

The rearrangement uses TRBV6-6 and TRBJ2-2; 13 bases align to TRBD2. Per germline, CDR1 MNHNY and CDR2 SVGAGI (reference sequence). J lost 2 bases, V lost 6 bases, and 3 bases had no gene match. The CDR3 has 16 residues. CDR3 DNA sequence: TGTGCCAGCAGACTAGCGGGGGGGCAAAACACCGGGGAGCTGTTTTTT. It specifies CASRLAGGQNTGELFF.

This clone has just a few counts. This sequence joins TRBV27 and TRBJ1-1; TRBD1 matches 7 bases. Germline values: CDR1 MNHEY, CDR2 SMNVEV (reference sequence). The length of the CDR3 is 13 residues. Unmatched junction bases numbered 3, after V lost 8 bases and J lost 0 bases. This CDR3 is CASGGQMNTEAFF. The CDR3 coding sequence is TGTGCCAGCGGGGGACAGATGAACACTGAAGCTTTCTTT.

V gene TRBV7-9 combines with J gene TRBJ1-1, with TRBD1 matching 7 bases. The CDR3 has 15 amino acids. V lost 7 bases and J lost 11; bases outside the gene matches: 19. Germline V lookup: CDR1 SEHNR, CDR2 FQNEAQ (reference sequence). This CDR3 is CASTPGSRDSPWAFF. Written as DNA, the CDR3 is TGTGCCAGCACCCCCGGATCGAGGGACAGTCCTTGGGCTTTCTTT.

V is TRBV6-5 and J is TRBJ2-5; 8 nucleotides line up with TRBD1. This CDR3 spans 15 amino acids. V lost 6 bases and J lost 3; bases outside the gene matches: 9. Germline V gene sequence: CDR1 MNHEY, CDR2 SVGAGI. For the CDR3, the DNA is TGTGCCAGCAGACTACAGGACAGGGCGAAAGAGACCCAGTACTTC. Translation gives CASRLQDRAKETQYF.

V usage is TRBV18 and J usage is TRBJ2-5; 9 nucleotides agree with TRBD1. The germline gives CDR1 KGHSH, CDR2 LQKENI. J gave up 4 bases and V 2 bases, and 8 bases lay outside the gene matches. This CDR3 spans 16 amino acids. This chain's CDR3 is CASSPRGDRDRETQYF. For the CDR3, the DNA is TGTGCCAGCTCACCAAGAGGGGACAGGGATCGAGAGACCCAGTACTTC. The full variable domain, in which reference TRBV18 and TRBJ2-5 provide the parts outside the CDR3, is NAGVMQNPRHLVRRRGQEARLRCSPMKGHSHVYWYRQLPEEGLKFMVYLQKENIIDESGMPKERFSAEFPKEGPSILRIQQVVRGDSAAYFCASSPRGDRDRETQYFGPGTRLLVL.

This clone came up a few times. The V and J genes are TRBV6-1 and TRBJ1-2; tentatively, D is TRBD1 (6 bases). This CDR3 spans 13 amino acids. Germline V gene lookup returns CDR1 MNHNS and CDR2 SASEGT. Trimming shortened V by 6 bases and J by 5 bases, and 13 bases separated the two germline ends. As DNA, the CDR3 is TGTGCCAGCAGGTCCTCGGACAGATATGGCTACACCTTC. This sequence encodes CASRSSDRYGYTF.

The chain couples TRBV6-6 to TRBJ2-2; TRBD1 agrees at 11 bases. The CDR3 sequence is 16 residues long. The junction had 9 bases not matched to a gene; V was cut back by 6 bases and J by 6 bases. In germline, CDR1 is MNHNY, CDR2 SVGAGI (reference sequence). DNA of the CDR3: TGTGCCAGCAGCTCCCGGGACAGGGGGGTCGCCGGGGAGCTGTTTTTT. Its protein product is CASSSRDRGVAGELFF.

The rearrangement links TRBV7-2 to TRBJ1-6; D is possibly TRBD1 (6 bases). Trimming removed 0 bases from V and 0 bases from J, with 12 bases in between. This CDR3 contains 18 residues. Per the germline V gene, CDR1 is SGHTA and CDR2 is FQGNSA. CDR3: CASSLARGGSSYNSPLHF. The CDR3 nucleotides are TGTGCCAGCAGCTTAGCGCGCGGGGGCAGCTCCTATAATTCACCCCTCCACTTT.

This clone showed up just once. V gene TRBV6-5 combines with J gene TRBJ2-1; 7 bases are shared with TRBD1. The germline CDR1 and CDR2 sequences are MNHEY and SVGAGI. After removal of 6 bases from V and 10 bases from J, the junction contained 9 bases not matched to a gene. The CDR3 covers 13 residues. CDR3 loop: CASRTGTAKEQFF. The CDR3 coding sequence is TGTGCCAGCAGGACCGGGACAGCTAAGGAGCAGTTCTTC.

This clone was recorded once. The rearrangement links TRBV27 to TRBJ2-1; D is unclear. Trimming left V 5 bases short and J 7 bases short, with 12 bases between. In germline, CDR1 is MNHEY, CDR2 SMNVEV (reference sequence). CDR3 length: 13 amino acids. CDR3 sequence reads: CASSPPFGNEQFF. CDR3 bases: TGTGCCAGCAGTCCCCCCTTCGGGAATGAGCAGTTCTTC.

The chain couples TRBV9 to TRBJ2-2; D is perhaps TRBD1 (5 bases). Between the trimmed V and J ends, which lost 3 bases and 5 bases, there was a span of 20 bases. This CDR3 spans 17 amino acids. Germline values: CDR1 SGDLS, CDR2 YYNGEE. The CDR3 loop reads CASSAGGWGPGTGELFF. The CDR3, as DNA: TGTGCCAGCAGCGCCGGTGGGTGGGGTCCAGGGACCGGGGAGCTGTTTTTT. Full variable domain (outside the CDR3, taken from reference TRBV9 and TRBJ2-2): DSGVTQTPKHLITATGQRVTLRCSPRSGDLSVYWYQQSLDQGLQFLIQYYNGEERAKGNILERFSAQQFPDLHSELNLSSLELGDSALYFCASSAGGWGPGTGELFFGEGSRLTVL.

This rearrangement joins TRBV9 to TRBJ2-1; TRBD1 matches at 9 bases. The germline V gene has CDR1 SGDLS and CDR2 YYNGEE. V gave up 4 bases and J gave up 3 bases; unmatched junction bases: 5. This CDR3 is built from 15 residues. CDR3: CASSQDRGGYNEQFF. In DNA form, the CDR3 reads TGTGCCAGCAGCCAAGACAGGGGGGGCTACAATGAGCAGTTCTTC.

The rearrangement uses TRBV28 and TRBJ1-1; a weak D match, TRBD1 (5 bases). Trimming cost V 6 bases and J 0 bases, with 11 bases left between them. The CDR3 sequence is 14 residues long. Germline V gene sequence: CDR1 MDHEN, CDR2 SYDVKM. DNA for the CDR3: TGTGCCAGCAGAGGTGCAGGGATGAACACTGAAGCTTTCTTT. Translated: CASRGAGMNTEAFF.

The gene calls are TRBV10-2 and TRBJ2-1; 13 nucleotides align to TRBD2. Germline V CDR1 and CDR2: WSHSY, SAAADI. The ends lost 6 bases at V and 6 bases at J; junction bases unmatched: 5. This CDR3 has 15 residues. Here the CDR3 DNA reads TGCGCCAGCAGAGCCGGACTAGCGGGAGCCAATGAGCAGTTCTTC. Protein product: CASRAGLAGANEQFF.

The rearrangement uses TRBV5-6 and TRBJ2-3; TRBD1 matches at 7 bases. The ends lost 1 base at V and 4 bases at J; junction bases unmatched: 9. This CDR3 has 16 residues. Germline CDR1 and CDR2: SGHDT and YYEEEE. CDR3 sequence reads: CASSLRGTGVSDTQYF. CDR3 nucleotides: TGTGCCAGCAGCTTGAGGGGCACAGGGGTTTCAGATACGCAGTATTTT.

This clone appeared once. The V gene is TRBV4-1, the J gene TRBJ2-2; TRBD2 aligns across 8 bases. Unmatched junction bases numbered 5, after V lost 0 bases and J lost 2 bases. This CDR3 contains 17 residues. Looked up from germline, CDR1 is MGHRA and CDR2 is YSYEKL. For the CDR3, the DNA is TGCGCCAGCAGCCAAGATCGGGGGGGGGCCAACACCGGGGAGCTGTTTTTT. Residues: CASSQDRGGANTGELFF.

The V call is TRBV11-3, the J call TRBJ2-1; unclear D gene. V was trimmed by 1 base and J by 2 bases, leaving 6 bases between them. CDR1 is SGHNT, CDR2 YENEEA, per germline. There are 14 residues in the CDR3. This CDR3 reads CASSLGQTYNEQFF. The CDR3 DNA is TGTGCCAGCAGCTTAGGTCAGACCTACAATGAGCAGTTCTTC. Supplemented by reference TRBV11-3 and TRBJ2-1, the full variable domain reads EAGVVQSPRYKIIEKKQPVAFWCNPISGHNTLYWYLQNLGQGPELLIRYENEEAVDDSQLPKDRFSAERLKGVDSTLKIQPAELGDSAVYLCASSLGQTYNEQFFGPGTRLTVL.

About this clone itself: At one end the junction does not follow the germline gene, possibly because of a read error. The rearrangement joins TRBV4-3 to TRBJ2-6; the D is unclear. Per germline, CDR1 LGHNA and CDR2 YSLEER. The CDR3 is 17 residues long. The CDR3 nucleotides are TGCACCAGCAGCCAAGGTCGGAGCAGCTCTGGGGCCAACGTCCTGACTTTC. As protein: CTSSQGRSSSGANVLTF.

The chain couples TRBV10-2 to TRBJ1-4; the match to TRBD1 covers 9 bases. V gave up 6 bases and J gave up 0 bases; unmatched junction bases: 8. This CDR3 contains 17 residues. Germline V lookup: CDR1 WSHSY, CDR2 SAAADI. The CDR3 is CASRAGTGLPTNEKLFF. The CDR3 region has the DNA TGCGCCAGCAGGGCCGGGACAGGGCTCCCAACTAATGAAAAACTGTTTTTT.

The sample holds one count of this clone. An end of the junction does not agree with germline; a read error may underlie this. V usage is TRBV28 and J usage is TRBJ1-1; D is ambiguous. This CDR3 has 15 amino acids. Per germline, CDR1 MDHEN and CDR2 SYDVKM. CDR3 nucleotides: TGTGCCAGCAGTTTAACTGCAACTAAGAACGCTGAAGCTTTCTTT. Translating gives CASSLTATKNAEAFF.

This chain connects TRBV19 to TRBJ2-7; TRBD1 matches at 8 bases. Trimming removed 6 bases from V and 7 bases from J; junction bases left unmatched: 8. Looked up from germline, CDR1 is LNHDA and CDR2 is SQIVND (reference sequence). The CDR3 is 13 amino acids. CDR3 loop: CASRETGAGEQYF. For the CDR3, the DNA is TGTGCCAGTAGGGAGACAGGGGCGGGGGAGCAGTACTTC.

On this clone: The junction differs from germline at one of its ends, possibly a read error. This rearrangement joins TRBV2 to TRBJ2-3, with TRBD2 as a possible D gene (6 bases). Germline CDR1 and CDR2: SNHLY and FYNNEI. The CDR3 extends over 14 amino acids. The CDR3: CASRPEGLTDKQYF. CDR3 nucleotide sequence: TGTGCCAGCAGGCCTGAAGGACTAACCGATAAGCAGTATTTT.

The sample holds a few counts of this clone. V gene TRBV5-4 combines with J gene TRBJ1-3, with 9 bases aligning to TRBD1. V shed 4 bases and J 7 bases; nucleotides not matched to a gene: 9. The CDR3 runs 15 residues. Germline-derived CDR1 and CDR2 are SGHNT and YYREEE (reference sequence). CDR3 amino acids: CASSAWTGVGNTIYF. CDR3 in DNA: TGTGCCAGCAGCGCCTGGACAGGGGTCGGTAACACCATATATTTT. The complete variable domain, with remaining parts taken from reference TRBV5-4 and TRBJ1-3, reads ETGVTQSPTHLIKTRGQQVTLRCSSQSGHNTVSWYQQALGQGPQFIFQYYREEENGRGNFPPRFSGLQFPNYSSELNVNALELDDSALYLCASSAWTGVGNTIYFGEGSWLTVV.

The genes are TRBV6-6 and TRBJ1-1; TRBD1 might be the D (5 bases). The V and J ends lost 7 bases and 8 bases respectively, with 17 bases between them. This CDR3 has 13 amino acids. The germline gives CDR1 MNHNY, CDR2 SVGAGI (reference sequence). The CDR3 DNA follows: TGTGCCAGCACCACGGGGGGGACGCCCGAAGCTTTCTTT. Translated, it gives CASTTGGTPEAFF.

The rearrangement links TRBV4-2 to TRBJ2-5; TRBD2 is a possible D gene (7 bases). The V and J ends lost 1 base and 2 bases respectively, with 14 bases between them. This CDR3 has 16 residues. In germline, CDR1 is LGHNA, CDR2 YNFKEQ. This CDR3 reads CASSQVLGGGQETQYF. As DNA, the CDR3 is TGTGCCAGCAGCCAAGTTTTAGGGGGGGGGCAAGAGACCCAGTACTTC.

This clone was recorded only once. This chain joins TRBV27 and TRBJ2-7, with D possibly being TRBD2 (7 bases). The V end was cut by 5 bases, the J end by 3 bases, with 20 bases between. The CDR3 has 16 amino acids. In germline, CDR1 is MNHEY, CDR2 SMNVEV (reference sequence). CDR3 bases: TGTGCCAGCAGTCCCAGTGGGGGGGGCGCGTTCTACGAGCAGTACTTC. Its protein is CASSPSGGGAFYEQYF.

The chain is built from TRBV19 and TRBJ2-5; TRBD2 aligns across 7 bases. Germline V gene lookup returns CDR1 LNHDA and CDR2 SQIVND (reference sequence). The CDR3 length is 17 residues. V lost 5 bases and J lost 2; bases outside the gene matches: 14. This CDR3 reads CASSRASGATNQETQYF. The CDR3 nucleotides are TGTGCCAGTAGTCGGGCCAGCGGGGCAACAAATCAAGAGACCCAGTACTTC.